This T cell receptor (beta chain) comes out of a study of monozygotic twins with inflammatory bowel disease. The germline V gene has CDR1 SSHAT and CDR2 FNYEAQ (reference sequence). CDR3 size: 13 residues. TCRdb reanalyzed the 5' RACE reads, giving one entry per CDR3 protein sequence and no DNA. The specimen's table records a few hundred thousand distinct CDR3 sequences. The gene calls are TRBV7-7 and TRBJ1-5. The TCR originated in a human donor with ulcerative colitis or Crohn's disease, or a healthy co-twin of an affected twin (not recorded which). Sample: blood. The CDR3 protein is CASSLATNQPQHF.